This T cell receptor beta chain emerged from a study of cytomegalovirus exposure and HLA in healthy donors. The protocol was immunoSEQ multiplex PCR, while the TCRdb copy is restricted to in-frame clones and leaves out a portion. The data contain approximately 270,000 clones, approximately 83% of them singletons. The V gene lost 0 bases and the J gene lost 0 bases, with 8 bases spanning the gap. CDR1 and CDR2 from the germline V gene are MNHEY and SVGAGI. The CDR3 has 15 residues. The clonotype originates from a woman between 18 and 30 years old in good health and CMV-seronegative. The V and J genes are TRBV6-5 and TRBJ1-2; D might be TRBD1 (6 bases). Sequencing was done on a sample of PBMCs. DNA for the CDR3: TGTGCCAGCAGTTACTCCCAGGGGACTAACTATGGCTACACCTTC. Encoded protein: CASSYSQGTNYGYTF.